The 10 T cell receptor beta chains listed next were all sequenced from one sample in a study of beta chain features in type 1 diabetes. Points from the study as a whole: Type 1 diabetes patients had moderately but significantly shorter TCRB CDR3s in all four CD4+ subsets.

Their recognized antigens are unknown. Every isolated RNA sample was fully reverse transcribed, so sequencing captured expressed TCRB transcripts. Repertoires were generated with immunoSEQ multiplex PCR, while TCRdb's copy carries only in-frame clones and drops some. The sample shows 500,000 to 650,000 clones, 9.5% to 15% of them seen only once. Sequences were obtained from naive CD4+ T cells from blood. All receptors come from a man aged 25 to 40 with type 1 diabetes.

This clone was picked up a small number of times. The rearrangement uses TRBV9 and TRBJ1-1; TRBD1 aligns across 7 bases. The germline gives CDR1 SGDLS, CDR2 YYNGEE. This CDR3 region has 15 residues. V lost 3 bases and J lost 1; bases outside the gene matches: 6. The CDR3 here is CASSGDRVGNTEAFF. The CDR3 DNA follows: TGTGCCAGCAGCGGAGACAGGGTTGGGAACACTGAAGCTTTCTTT.

This clone was seen a few times. The V call is TRBV5-4, the J call TRBJ1-2, with D maybe TRBD1 (5 bases). Trimming stripped 4 bases from V and 4 bases from J, with 14 bases between. CDR1 and CDR2 (germline): SGHNT, YYREEE (reference sequence). The CDR3 is made up of 14 amino acids. CDR3 amino acids: CASSLGDVLYGYTF. The CDR3, as DNA: TGTGCCAGCAGCCTTGGGGACGTACTCTATGGCTACACCTTC.

The V gene is TRBV7-9, the J gene TRBJ2-1; maybe TRBD2 (6 bases). Trimming stripped 7 bases from V and 8 bases from J, with 18 bases between. Germline V CDR1 and CDR2: SEHNR, FQNEAQ (reference sequence). The CDR3 is 14 residues long. In DNA form, the CDR3 reads TGTGCCAGCACCCCGCGCGGCGGGGTCGATGAGCAGTTCTTC. The encoded protein is CASTPRGGVDEQFF.

On this clone: Other DNA sequences in this sample translate to the same CDR3. Here the CDR3 reads CASSLAGSTDTQYF. The CDR3 nucleotides read TGTGCCAGCAGCTTGGCGGGAAGCACAGATACGCAGTATTTT. J is TRBJ2-3 and V is TRBV5-4, with D possibly matching TRBD2 (5 bases). Deletions cut 0 bases from V and 0 bases from J, with 5 bases between. In germline, CDR1 is SGHNT, CDR2 YYREEE (reference sequence). CDR3 length: 14 residues.

This clone was seen a handful of times. The CDR3 region has the DNA TGTGCCAGCAGTTTTACCGGCCCACCAGTTTCCTATGGCTACACCTTC. This sequence encodes CASSFTGPPVSYGYTF. This rearrangement joins TRBV6-5 to TRBJ1-2, with D uncertain. The CDR3 has 16 residues. V was cut by 4 bases and J by 4 bases, with 19 bases left in between. CDR1 is MNHEY, CDR2 SVGAGI, per germline.

The chain joins TRBV27 to TRBJ2-6; 7 positions match TRBD1. Germline CDR1 reads MNHEY; CDR2 reads SMNVEV (reference sequence). The CDR3 has 17 residues. V shed 2 bases and J 2 bases; nucleotides not matched to a gene: 6. For the CDR3, the DNA is TGTGCCAGCAGTTTAAAGCCCACAGGGGCTGGGGCCAACGTCCTGACTTTC. Amino acid sequence: CASSLKPTGAGANVLTF. Full variable domain (outside the CDR3, taken from reference TRBV27 and TRBJ2-6): EAQVTQNPRYLITVTGKKLTVTCSQNMNHEYMSWYRQDPGLGLRQIYYSMNVEVTDKGDVPEGYKVSRKEKRNFPLILESPSPNQTSLYFCASSLKPTGAGANVLTFGAGSRLTVL.

This clone has only one observation. The chain links TRBV6-5 to TRBJ2-7, with D possibly matching TRBD2 (5 bases). CDR1 MNHEY and CDR2 SVGAGI come from the germline V gene. The CDR3 spans 12 residues. V was trimmed by 7 bases and J by 2 bases, leaving 9 bases between them. The CDR3 here is CASKGSTYEQYF. The CDR3 nucleotides read TGTGCCAGCAAAGGGAGCACCTACGAGCAGTACTTC.

This clone was counted between two and nine times. The V and J genes are TRBV10-3 and TRBJ1-6, with 7 nucleotides matching TRBD1. This CDR3 is built from 14 residues. V shed 8 bases and J 3 bases; nucleotides not matched to a gene: 4. Germline CDR1 ENHRY, CDR2 SYGVKD. The DNA of the CDR3 is TGTGCCATCGGGAGGACAGGCTATAATTCACCCCTCCACTTT. Protein product: CAIGRTGYNSPLHF.

Only a few counts were recorded for this clone. The chain employs TRBV19 and TRBJ1-5, with TRBD1 matching 10 bases. V was pared by 5 bases and J by 6 bases, with 7 bases of the junction left unmatched. The V gene's germline CDR1 is LNHDA and CDR2 SQIVND (reference sequence). CDR3 size: 15 residues. This CDR3 reads CASSPTGTGVQPQHF. Written as DNA, the CDR3 is TGTGCCAGTAGTCCCACCGGGACAGGGGTTCAGCCCCAGCATTTT. Combining the CDR3 with reference TRBV19 and TRBJ1-5 gives the whole variable domain DGGITQSPKYLFRKEGQNVTLSCEQNLNHDAMYWYRQDPGQGLRLIYYSQIVNDFQKGDIAEGYSVSREKKESFPLTVTSAQKNPTAFYLCASSPTGTGVQPQHFGDGTRLSIL.

A few counts support this clone. CDR3 in amino acids: CSIRGRGINYGYTF. The CDR3 DNA is TGCAGCATTCGTGGCAGGGGGATTAACTATGGCTACACCTTC. The chain combines TRBV29-1 with TRBJ1-2; the match to TRBD1 covers 7 bases. Germline loops: CDR1 SQVTM, CDR2 ANQGSEA. This CDR3 has 14 residues. Losses at the gene ends were 8 bases for V and 1 base for J; bases not matched to a gene: 10.